A selection of T cell receptor beta chains follows, all from one sample in a study of cytomegalovirus exposure and HLA in healthy donors. The assay was immunoSEQ multiplex PCR, and TCRdb's table has in-frame clones only and misses some. The table has approximately 120,000 clones, roughly four fifths seen once. The sample comprised PBMCs. Every receptor here comes from a woman between 55 and 75 years old in good health and CMV-seropositive. The CDR3 runs from the conserved cysteine through the conserved F or W. The order of the fields is clone size, D gene, V gene, J gene, CDR3 DNA, CDR3 protein. D genes are given only for firm matches. Some rows mark clone size as missing; the rest say once, few, many or name a class of expanded clone.

size: few
D: .
V: TRBV27
J: TRBJ1-5
DNA: TGTGCCAGCAGTACCCACGTGAGGAGGGCTAGCAATCAGCCCCAGCATTTT
CDR3: CASSTHVRRASNQPQHF

size: .
D: TRBD2
V: TRBV7-2
J: TRBJ2-2
DNA: TGTGCCAGCAGCTCGGCTAGCGGGCTCGCGGGGCTGTTTTTT
CDR3: CASSSASGLAGLFF

size: .
D: TRBD2
V: TRBV4-2
J: TRBJ2-1
DNA: TGTGCCAGCAGCCTTACGACTAGCGGGACGGACAATGAGCAGTTCTTC
CDR3: CASSLTTSGTDNEQFF

size: .
D: .
V: TRBV4-3
J: TRBJ2-7
DNA: TGCGCCAGCAGCCAAGAGGCCCAGAAATACGAGCAGTACTTC
CDR3: CASSQEAQKYEQYF

size: .
D: TRBD1
V: TRBV2
J: TRBJ1-1
DNA: TGTGCCAGCAGTGAGGACAGGGCGGGGATCGAAGCTTTCTTT
CDR3: CASSEDRAGIEAFF

size: .
D: .
V: TRBV19
J: TRBJ2-4
DNA: TGTGCCAGTAATCCCGGTAGAACCAAAAACATTCAGTACTTC
CDR3: CASNPGRTKNIQYF

size: .
D: TRBD1
V: TRBV7-7
J: TRBJ2-3
DNA: TGTGCTAGCAGCCGCGGGACAGGGGTCACAGATACGCAGTATTTT
CDR3: CASSRGTGVTDTQYF

size: .
D: .
V: TRBV7-2
J: TRBJ2-1
DNA: TGTGCCAGCAGCCCCCAAGTGGGGGCCGGGGATGAGCAGTTCTTC
CDR3: CASSPQVGAGDEQFF

size: .
D: TRBD1
V: TRBV9
J: TRBJ2-7
DNA: TGTGCCAGCAGCGTAGACCCCAGGGGGAGCGAGCAGTACTTC
CDR3: CASSVDPRGSEQYF

size: .
D: .
V: TRBV9
J: TRBJ2-3
DNA: TGTGCCAGCAGCGCCCGGGAAAGCGGGGATACGCAGTATTTT
CDR3: CASSARESGDTQYF

size: .
D: TRBD2
V: TRBV7-9
J: TRBJ2-3
DNA: TGTGCCAGCAGCCCGGGACTAGCGGGGGTCGCAGATACGCAGTATTTT
CDR3: CASSPGLAGVADTQYF

size: .
D: .
V: TRBV6-1
J: TRBJ1-2
DNA: TGTGCCAGCAGTGCCGGGAGTGGCTACACCTTC
CDR3: CASSAGSGYTF

size: once
D: TRBD1
V: TRBV6-1
J: TRBJ1-3
DNA: TGTGCCAGCAGACCCATGGGACAGACAAACACCATATATTTT
CDR3: CASRPMGQTNTIYF

size: .
D: TRBD2
V: TRBV7-2
J: TRBJ2-1
DNA: TGTGCCAGCAGCTTCGCGGCGGGGACTAGCGGGAGGGGCCAGTTCTTC
CDR3: CASSFAAGTSGRGQFF

size: .
D: .
V: TRBV30
J: TRBJ1-2
DNA: TGTGCCTGTGCAGGGATGGGGGGGAACTATGGCTACACCTTC
CDR3: CACAGMGGNYGYTF

size: once
D: TRBD2
V: TRBV30
J: TRBJ2-3
DNA: TGTGCCTGGAGGGGGGTACGGCGGGAGAGAGGAGATACGCAGTATTTT
CDR3: CAWRGVRRERGDTQYF

size: few
D: TRBD2
V: TRBV11-3
J: TRBJ2-3
DNA: TGTGCCAGCAGCTTAGAGGGGACTAGTTCACAATCTATACAGTATTTT
CDR3: CASSLEGTSSQSIQYF

size: few
D: TRBD1
V: TRBV7-9
J: TRBJ2-6
DNA: TGTGCCAGCAGCGTACCGGGACAGGTGAACTCTGGGGCCAACGTCCTGACTTTC
CDR3: CASSVPGQVNSGANVLTF

size: once
D: .
V: TRBV4-2
J: TRBJ2-5
DNA: TGTGCCAGCAGCCCAACGGGGGGCCGGAAGACCCAGTACTTC
CDR3: CASSPTGGRKTQYF

size: .
D: .
V: TRBV7-2
J: TRBJ1-6
DNA: TGTGCCAGCAGCTTAGGTCTTCAGGGGCGTTCACCCCTCCACTTT
CDR3: CASSLGLQGRSPLHF

size: .
D: TRBD2
V: TRBV9
J: TRBJ2-1
DNA: TGTGCCAGCAGCGGGAGCGGGAGTTCCTACAATGGGCAGTTCTTC
CDR3: CASSGSGSSYNGQFF

size: .
D: TRBD1
V: TRBV5-1
J: TRBJ1-1
DNA: TGCGCCAGCAGCTGGGGGACAGTCCCCGCCTCTGAAGCTTTCTTT
CDR3: CASSWGTVPASEAFF

size: .
D: TRBD1
V: TRBV2
J: TRBJ2-1
DNA: TGTGCCAGCAACGGACAGGGGTACAATGAGCAGTTCTTC
CDR3: CASNGQGYNEQFF

size: .
D: TRBD1
V: TRBV5-1
J: TRBJ2-1
DNA: TGCGCCAGCAGCGCGAACAGGGGCTTACCCTACAATGAGCAGTTCTTC
CDR3: CASSANRGLPYNEQFF

size: .
D: TRBD2
V: TRBV7-2
J: TRBJ2-7
DNA: TGTGCCAGCAGCACGCGGGGGAGCTCCTACGAGCAGTACTTC
CDR3: CASSTRGSSYEQYF

size: .
D: .
V: TRBV18
J: TRBJ1-1
DNA: TGTGCCAGCTCACCACAGGGTGAGGGCACTGAAGCTTTCTTT
CDR3: CASSPQGEGTEAFF

size: .
D: TRBD2
V: TRBV2
J: TRBJ2-2
DNA: TGTGCCAGCAGTGGGGGTAGCGGGAGGTGGGCCGGGGAGCTGTTTTTT
CDR3: CASSGGSGRWAGELFF

size: .
D: .
V: TRBV30
J: TRBJ1-5
DNA: TGTGCCTGGAGTGTTGGTAACGGGGGTAGCAATCAGCCCCAGCATTTT
CDR3: CAWSVGNGGSNQPQHF

size: .
D: TRBD2
V: TRBV4-3
J: TRBJ2-1
DNA: TGCGCCAGCAGCCAGAGGCTAAGCGGGAGTGGGTATAATGAGCAGTTCTTC
CDR3: CASSQRLSGSGYNEQFF

size: .
D: TRBD1
V: TRBV6-5
J: TRBJ1-4
DNA: TGTGCCAGCAGTTACGGGACAGGGGGCTCTGAAAAACTGTTTTTT
CDR3: CASSYGTGGSEKLFF

size: .
D: .
V: TRBV5-1
J: TRBJ1-3
DNA: TGCGCCAGCAGCCGCGACAGAGAACCCTCTGGAAACACCATATATTTT
CDR3: CASSRDREPSGNTIYF

size: .
D: .
V: TRBV7-9
J: TRBJ2-7
DNA: TGTGCCAGCAGCTTAGGCCGGGGGTTACTTGACTACGAGCAGTACTTC
CDR3: CASSLGRGLLDYEQYF

size: .
D: TRBD2
V: TRBV7-2
J: TRBJ2-3
DNA: TGTGCCAGCAGCTTATCCCCGAGTACTAGCGGGGGACAAGGAGATACGCAGTATTTT
CDR3: CASSLSPSTSGGQGDTQYF

size: .
D: TRBD2
V: TRBV5-1
J: TRBJ2-1
DNA: TGCGCCAGCAGCCCCATCTCAGCGGGAGTGTATAATGAGCAGTTCTTC
CDR3: CASSPISAGVYNEQFF